Given below is one TCR beta chain in context. What it binds is not known. 13 Jbeta primers and 60 Vbeta primers were used for the PCR. The repertoire was sequenced with immunoSEQ multiplex PCR; TCRdb's copy has only in-frame clones and lacks some. The table has about 160,000 clones, about 80% seen once; the top ten hold roughly 4.7%. The data originate from a study of cytomegalovirus exposure and HLA in healthy donors. Study as a whole: Findings of an earlier analysis included roughly 110 million unique TCR beta sequences from some 200 million T cells. Findings and limits, study-wide: In an earlier analysis, in approximately 630 donors, most V segments appeared productive either ~87% or ~30% of the time. Most TCR sequences showed up rarely, but some public TCRs showed up in many donors. In a later analysis, a missense DCLRE1C variant was linked to TCR beta V- and J-gene trimming.

Germline V gives CDR1 LNHDA, CDR2 SQIVND (reference sequence). CDR3 length equals 14 residues. Material for sequencing was PBMCs. The chain couples TRBV19 to TRBJ2-5; TRBD1 aligns across 10 bases. The J call is in doubt because the DNA end fits TRBJ2-7 better. This clonotype originated in a man in his thirties or forties in good health and CMV-seronegative. The CDR3 reads CASSAGQGFGEQYF. As DNA, the CDR3 is TGTGCCAGTAGTGCGGGACAGGGGTTCGGCGAGCAGTACTTC.